Each of the 14 T cell receptor beta chains below was sequenced from the same sample in a study of T cell responses to AZD1222 COVID-19 vaccine. TCRdb's table, derived via immunoSEQ multiplex PCR, lists solely in-frame clones and lacks some. Of some 74,000 clones listed, around 84% are singletons. The sequences come from peripheral blood, collected on day 0 of AZD1222 vaccination. These receptors were collected from an adult in good health.

The rearrangement joins TRBV5-8 to TRBJ2-2; 7 nucleotides align to TRBD1. CDR3 length equals 13 residues. V gave up 7 bases and J gave up 4 bases; unmatched junction bases: 4. Germline V lookup: CDR1 SGHTS, CDR2 YDEGEE. DNA for the CDR3: TGTGCCAGCGGACCAGGGGGCACCGGGGAGCTGTTTTTT. It translates to CASGPGGTGELFF. The whole variable domain, remainder taken from reference TRBV5-8 and TRBJ2-2, is EAGVTQSPTHLIKTRGQQATLRCSPISGHTSVYWYQQALGLGLQFLLWYDEGEERNRGNFPPRFSGRQFPNYSSELNVNALELEDSALYLCASGPGGTGELFFGEGSRLTVL.

V is TRBV7-6 and J is TRBJ2-2; 12 bases line up with TRBD2. CDR1 SGHVS and CDR2 FNYEAQ come from the germline V gene. V dropped 7 bases and J dropped 4; count of bases not matched to a gene: 4. This CDR3 has 15 amino acids. CDR3 sequence reads: CASKLAGGITGELFF. The CDR3 region has the DNA TGTGCCAGCAAGCTAGCGGGAGGGATCACCGGGGAGCTGTTTTTT.

The chain links TRBV6-5 to TRBJ1-5; perhaps TRBD1 as D (5 bases). Germline V CDR1 and CDR2: MNHEY, SVGAGI. The CDR3 spans 15 residues. Trimming removed 6 bases at V and 0 bases at J, with 12 bases between. The CDR3 nucleotides are TGTGCCAGCAGGCAGGGTGGGTATAGCAATCAGCCCCAGCATTTT. Translating it yields CASRQGGYSNQPQHF.

The chain uses TRBV10-3 and TRBJ1-3; TRBD1 agrees at 9 bases. The CDR3 is 14 residues long. Germline V gene lookup returns CDR1 ENHRY and CDR2 SYGVKD. The V and J ends lost 4 bases and 2 bases, in that order; junction bases with no gene match: 0. CDR3 nucleotide sequence: TGTGCCATCAGTGGACAGGGGGCTGGAAACACCATATATTTT. Its protein is CAISGQGAGNTIYF.

This chain connects TRBV6-5 to TRBJ1-2; 7 nucleotides agree with TRBD1. This CDR3 has 15 residues. Germline V gives CDR1 MNHEY, CDR2 SVGAGI. Losses at the gene ends were 0 bases for V and 8 bases for J; bases not matched to a gene: 9. The CDR3 loop is CASSYSTGILYGYTF. The CDR3 DNA sequence: TGTGCCAGCAGTTACTCGACAGGGATTCTTTACGGCTACACCTTC.

The rearrangement links TRBV28 to TRBJ1-5, with D unclear. The germline gives CDR1 MDHEN, CDR2 SYDVKM. This CDR3 comprises 14 residues. The V end lost 2 bases, the J end lost 2 bases, and 7 bases lay between the germline ends. CDR3 sequence: CASSLGVGNQPQHF. The CDR3 region has the DNA TGTGCCAGCAGTTTAGGGGTGGGCAATCAGCCCCAGCATTTT.

This clone has a handful of counts. The chain recombines TRBV5-1 with TRBJ2-7; 10 bases map to TRBD2. V lost 4 bases to trimming and J lost 3 bases; unmatched junction nucleotides: 13. The CDR3 has 17 amino acids. Germline V gene data show CDR1 as SGHRS and CDR2 as YFSETQ. The DNA of the CDR3 is TGCGCCAGCAGCACCCTGGGGCTAGCGGGGGACGGCTACGAGCAGTACTTC. Its translation is CASSTLGLAGDGYEQYF.

This chain links TRBV12-5 with TRBJ1-1, with D possibly TRBD1 on 5 matching bases. The ends were cut back, 7 bases at V and 5 bases at J, with 14 bases in the middle. Germline V gene lookup returns CDR1 LGHNT and CDR2 FRNRAP. The CDR3 has 13 residues. As DNA, the CDR3 is TGTGCTAGTGCCTACGGGACCTTTACTGAAGCTTTCTTT. It translates to CASAYGTFTEAFF.

V usage is TRBV18 and J usage is TRBJ2-2; 12 nucleotides line up with TRBD2. CDR3 length: 18 amino acids. Germline CDR1 KGHSH, CDR2 LQKENI. V dropped 6 bases and J dropped 5; count of bases not matched to a gene: 13. Written as DNA, the CDR3 is TGTGCCAGCTCCCATGGACTAGCGGGGCCCGCCAGGACCGGGGAGCTGTTTTTT. This sequence encodes CASSHGLAGPARTGELFF.

This chain links TRBV5-8 with TRBJ1-3; a weak D match, TRBD1 (6 bases). Germline-derived CDR1 and CDR2 are SGHTS and YDEGEE. Trimming pared 1 base from V and 1 base from J, leaving 9 bases between. CDR3 length: 15 amino acids. This CDR3 is CASSLQGTSGNTIYF. In DNA, the CDR3 is TGTGCCAGCAGCTTGCAGGGGACTTCTGGAAACACCATATATTTT.

The chain is built from TRBV7-2 and TRBJ2-5, with D unclear. CDR1 is SGHTA, CDR2 FQGNSA, per germline. This CDR3 region has 12 residues. Trimming took 2 bases from V and 9 from J, leaving 10 bases between them. CDR3 sequence: CASSLNTRAQYF. The CDR3 coding sequence is TGTGCCAGCAGCTTAAACACCCGGGCCCAGTACTTC.

The V and J genes are TRBV6-1 and TRBJ2-5; TRBD2 agrees at 9 bases. In germline, CDR1 is MNHNS, CDR2 SASEGT. The J segment lost 2 bases and the V segment lost 1 base, leaving 11 bases of the junction unmatched. The CDR3 covers 18 residues. The CDR3 spells CASSEGGVVLAGQETQYF. The DNA of the CDR3 is TGTGCCAGCAGTGAAGGGGGGGTTGTCCTAGCGGGGCAAGAGACCCAGTACTTC.

The rearrangement joins TRBV7-2 to TRBJ1-1; D not resolved. The CDR3 is made up of 12 amino acids. Germline V gene data show CDR1 as SGHTA and CDR2 as FQGNSA. Trimming removed 1 base at V and 5 bases at J, with 5 bases between. The CDR3 reads CASSLGPTEAFF. In DNA form, the CDR3 reads TGTGCCAGCAGCTTAGGCCCGACTGAAGCTTTCTTT.

The chain carries TRBV5-1 and TRBJ2-7; TRBD1 matches 7 bases. Germline-derived CDR1 and CDR2 are SGHRS and YFSETQ. The CDR3 loop spans 14 amino acids. V lost 2 bases and J lost 2; bases outside the gene matches: 4. DNA of the CDR3: TGCGCCAGCAGCTTCTCCGGGACAGCCTACGAGCAGTACTTC. This sequence encodes CASSFSGTAYEQYF.